These 23 T cell receptor beta chains were all obtained from the same sample, sequenced in a study of beta chain features in type 1 diabetes. Their cognate antigens are unknown. Expressed TCRB transcripts got sequenced, as all isolated RNA was reverse transcribed. Here immunoSEQ multiplex PCR was the method, and the copy in TCRdb shows in-frame clones only, minus some. The profile shows 300,000 to 450,000 clones, roughly 12% of them singletons. General observations from the study: Shortening of TCRB CDR3s, moderate but significant, appeared in all four CD4+ subsets of Type 1 diabetes patients.

Input material: naive CD4+ T cells from blood. The origin of the receptors is a woman aged 18-29 years with type 1 diabetes.

This clone was seen more than once but under ten times. The rearrangement joins TRBV28 to TRBJ2-1; 11 bases agree with TRBD2. This CDR3 is built from 16 residues. The V and J ends lost 5 bases and 10 bases, in that order; junction bases with no gene match: 13. Germline lookup yields CDR1 MDHEN and CDR2 SYDVKM. The CDR3 here is CASSTPGQGLAEEQFF. As DNA, the CDR3 is TGTGCCAGCAGTACCCCTGGACAGGGACTAGCGGAGGAGCAGTTCTTC.

This clone has more than one count but fewer than ten. The chain links TRBV5-1 to TRBJ2-5; D might be TRBD1 (6 bases). The germline CDR1 and CDR2 sequences are SGHRS and YFSETQ. Trimming removed 3 bases at V and 1 base at J, with 13 bases between. The CDR3 consists of 15 residues. The CDR3 DNA sequence: TGCGCCAGCAGCTCCCTAATGGGGGCCCAAGAGACCCAGTACTTC. It is translated as CASSSLMGAQETQYF.

This clone turned up a few times. V is TRBV9 and J is TRBJ2-1; 9 bases fit TRBD2. V lost 0 bases and J lost 6; bases outside the gene matches: 7. This CDR3 has 16 residues. CDR1 is SGDLS and CDR2 is YYNGEE in the germline V gene. In nucleotides, the CDR3 is TGTGCCAGCAGCGTAGGTGGTAGCGGGAGCCCCAATGAGCAGTTCTTC. This sequence encodes CASSVGGSGSPNEQFF.

This clone was observed a handful of times. This sequence joins TRBV28 and TRBJ2-5; 9 nucleotides line up with TRBD2. Trimming took 6 bases from V and 5 from J; bases not matched to a gene: 1. The germline gives CDR1 MDHEN, CDR2 SYDVKM. The CDR3 sequence is 12 residues long. This CDR3 reads CASRSGRETQYF. The CDR3 nucleotides read TGTGCCAGCAGGAGCGGGAGGGAGACCCAGTACTTC.

The CDR3 loop is CASSYRGTSTDTQYF. The CDR3 DNA reads TGTGCCAGCAGTTACCGAGGGACTAGCACAGATACGCAGTATTTT. V and J are TRBV6-5 and TRBJ2-3; D might be TRBD2 (6 bases). The CDR3 extends over 15 amino acids. The V end lost 2 bases, the J end lost 0 bases, and 9 bases lay between the germline ends. Germline V lookup: CDR1 MNHEY, CDR2 SVGAGI.

Only a few counts were recorded for this clone. V is TRBV7-9 and J is TRBJ2-3; the D is unclear. Germline CDR1 SEHNR, CDR2 FQNEAQ (reference sequence). This CDR3 contains 15 residues. V lost 2 bases and J lost 4, with 13 bases in between. This chain's CDR3 is CASSLTRDRADTQYF. The CDR3 coding sequence is TGTGCCAGCAGCTTAACGCGCGATCGGGCAGATACGCAGTATTTT.

The sample holds a few counts of this clone. V and J are TRBV7-2 and TRBJ2-3; 8 nucleotides line up with TRBD2. Germline loops: CDR1 SGHTA, CDR2 FQGNSA. With V trimmed by 0 bases and J by 2 bases, 7 bases remained unmatched. This CDR3 spans 17 amino acids. The CDR3 here is CASSLANGGGNTDTQYF. CDR3 sequence (DNA): TGTGCCAGCAGCTTAGCGAACGGGGGGGGAAACACAGATACGCAGTATTTT.

J is TRBJ1-1 and V is TRBV5-1, with a tentative D call TRBD1 (6 bases). CDR1 is SGHRS and CDR2 is YFSETQ in the germline V gene. There are 14 residues in the CDR3. V was trimmed by 0 bases and J by 4 bases, leaving 10 bases between them. CDR3 sequence (DNA): TGCGCCAGCAGCTTGGACAGGGCCCTCACTGAAGCTTTCTTT. Protein sequence: CASSLDRALTEAFF.

This clone was seen only a few times. The chain has TRBV5-1 and TRBJ2-1; 10 nucleotides agree with TRBD1. Germline V lookup: CDR1 SGHRS, CDR2 YFSETQ. This CDR3 spans 15 amino acids. J lost 7 bases, V lost 0 bases, and 4 bases had no gene match. The CDR3 protein is CASSLGQGADNEQFF. In nucleotides, the CDR3 is TGCGCCAGCAGCTTGGGACAGGGGGCGGATAATGAGCAGTTCTTC.

This clone showed up just a few times. This sequence joins TRBV19 and TRBJ1-2; 8 nucleotides agree with TRBD1. The V gene's germline CDR1 is LNHDA and CDR2 SQIVND (reference sequence). J gave up 3 bases and V 5 bases, and 11 bases lay outside the gene matches. The CDR3 sequence is 16 residues long. Written as DNA, the CDR3 is TGTGCCAGTAGTGTCGTGACAGGGGCGATTGACTATGGCTACACCTTC. Translating it yields CASSVVTGAIDYGYTF.

The table lists this clone with a few counts. The chain couples TRBV7-9 to TRBJ2-3, with TRBD2 identical over 8 bases. This CDR3 is built from 12 residues. Unmatched junction bases numbered 1, after V lost 5 bases and J lost 6 bases. CDR1 SEHNR and CDR2 FQNEAQ come from the germline V gene (reference sequence). Here the CDR3 DNA reads TGTGCCAGCAGCCCGGGGGGGGATACGCAGTATTTT. Its protein product is CASSPGGDTQYF.

CDR3 DNA sequence: TGCAGCGTAAAGGGGGTAGATAGCAATCAGCCCCAGCATTTT. Amino acids: CSVKGVDSNQPQHF. V is TRBV29-1 and J is TRBJ1-5; D might be TRBD1 (6 bases). CDR1 and CDR2 from the germline V gene are SQVTM and ANQGSEA. V was clipped by 6 bases and J by 0 bases, with 12 bases between them. CDR3 length: 14 residues.

The chain joins TRBV7-2 to TRBJ1-1; D remains unclear. CDR1 SGHTA and CDR2 FQGNSA come from the germline V gene. This CDR3 has 12 residues. With 5 bases removed from V and 4 bases from J, the gap between germline ends came to 8 bases. The CDR3 nucleotides are TGTGCCAGCAGCCCTTACGGCACTGAAGCTTTCTTT. It codes for CASSPYGTEAFF.

The chain is built from TRBV7-8 and TRBJ2-1; 7 bases are shared with TRBD1. J was trimmed by 5 bases and V by 0 bases; bases with no gene match: 7. The CDR3 loop spans 16 amino acids. The germline gives CDR1 SGHVS, CDR2 FQNEAQ. The CDR3 is CASSLAGTVNNNEQFF. The CDR3 DNA is TGTGCCAGCAGCTTAGCAGGGACAGTTAATAACAATGAGCAGTTCTTC.

The V and J genes are TRBV5-8 and TRBJ2-3; D may be TRBD2 (6 bases). Germline CDR1 reads SGHTS; CDR2 reads YDEGEE. This CDR3 spans 13 amino acids. Trimming cost V 4 bases and J 4 bases, with 10 bases left between them. The CDR3 sequence is CASSPSGPDTQYF. DNA of the CDR3: TGTGCCAGCAGCCCCAGCGGGCCAGATACGCAGTATTTT. Drawing the rest from reference TRBV5-8 and TRBJ2-3, the complete variable domain is EAGVTQSPTHLIKTRGQQATLRCSPISGHTSVYWYQQALGLGLQFLLWYDEGEERNRGNFPPRFSGRQFPNYSSELNVNALELEDSALYLCASSPSGPDTQYFGPGTRLTVL.

This clone was found a few times. V gene TRBV5-6 combines with J gene TRBJ1-5; D gene ambiguous. Deletions cut 5 bases from V and 5 bases from J, with 20 bases between. Per the germline V gene, CDR1 is SGHDT and CDR2 is YYEEEE. CDR3 size: 16 residues. Here the CDR3 reads CASSSQRDVFDQPQHF. CDR3 DNA sequence: TGTGCCAGCAGTTCACAGCGGGATGTATTCGATCAGCCCCAGCATTTT.

This clone was observed a few times. This chain uses TRBV13 with TRBJ1-2; TRBD1 is a possible D gene (5 bases). This CDR3 is 14 amino acids long. The germline gives CDR1 PRHDT, CDR2 FYEKMQ (reference sequence). Trimming cost V 5 bases and J 3 bases, with 13 bases left between them. The CDR3 region is CASSPRDSYYGYTF. The CDR3 nucleotides read TGTGCCAGCAGCCCCCGGGACTCTTACTATGGCTACACCTTC.

J is TRBJ1-5 and V is TRBV18; D remains ambiguous. V lost 3 bases and J lost 0, with 9 bases in between. Looked up from germline, CDR1 is KGHSH and CDR2 is LQKENI. The CDR3 has 15 residues. Here the CDR3 reads CASSPRRYSNQPQHF. The CDR3 coding sequence is TGTGCCAGCTCACCCCGGAGGTATAGCAATCAGCCCCAGCATTTT.

This clone has a handful of counts. The V call is TRBV4-1, the J call TRBJ2-2; a possible D gene is TRBD2 (6 bases). With 0 bases removed from V and 4 bases from J, the gap between germline ends came to 15 bases. From germline, CDR1 is MGHRA and CDR2 YSYEKL. This CDR3 spans 17 amino acids. Here the CDR3 reads CASSQEWRTSTTGELFF. The CDR3 DNA reads TGCGCCAGCAGCCAAGAATGGAGAACTAGCACCACCGGGGAGCTGTTTTTT.

This clone came up a few times. The chain is built from TRBV4-2 and TRBJ2-1; 7 bases agree with TRBD2. V gave up 1 base and J gave up 2 bases; unmatched junction bases: 11. The CDR3 is 18 residues long. Germline CDR1 and CDR2: LGHNA and YNFKEQ. CDR3 sequence: CASSQGGLAGVPYNEQFF. DNA of the CDR3: TGTGCCAGCAGCCAAGGGGGCTTGGCGGGAGTACCCTACAATGAGCAGTTCTTC.

CDR3: CASSLLAGGLNEQFF. Written as DNA, the CDR3 is TGTGCCAGCAGCCTACTAGCGGGAGGTCTGAATGAGCAGTTCTTC. The chain combines TRBV7-2 with TRBJ2-1, with TRBD2 matching 12 bases. Trimming removed 5 bases from V and 7 bases from J; junction bases left unmatched: 6. The germline gives CDR1 SGHTA, CDR2 FQGNSA. This CDR3 has 15 amino acids.

As DNA, the CDR3 is TGCGCCAGCAGCCAATCCCCAGCGGGAGTCACAGATACGCAGTATTTT. Its protein product is CASSQSPAGVTDTQYF. The V and J genes are TRBV4-3 and TRBJ2-3, with 8 bases aligning to TRBD2. Germline CDR1 is LGHNA and CDR2 is YSLEER. This CDR3 has 16 amino acids. V lost 2 bases and J lost 2; bases outside the gene matches: 6.

The chain has TRBV29-1 and TRBJ2-5; D is possibly TRBD1 (5 bases). Trimming stripped 4 bases from V and 3 bases from J, with 12 bases between. The germline CDR1 and CDR2 sequences are SQVTM and ANQGSEA. This CDR3 has 13 amino acids. The CDR3 nucleotides read TGCAGCGTTGGACCAGGGAAGAAAGAGACCCAGTACTTC. Translating gives CSVGPGKKETQYF.